This paragraph reports one T cell receptor beta chain. Sequenced by immunoSEQ multiplex PCR; TCRdb stores in-frame clones only, minus some. The sample consists of about 72,000 clones, about 84% of them appearing once. The data are from a study of OX40 agonist ivuxolimab in advanced cancers. The V gene's germline CDR1 is LGHNA and CDR2 YSLEER. The ends were cut back, 1 base at V and 6 bases at J, with 16 bases in the middle. There are 16 residues in the CDR3. The material sequenced was CD4+ or CD8+ T cells sorted from blood, taken in a trial of the OX40 agonist ivuxolimab. The clonotype comes from an adult with an advanced solid tumor such as melanoma, head and neck, liver or kidney cancer. The V gene is TRBV4-3, the J gene TRBJ2-4, with D possibly being TRBD2 (6 bases). The CDR3 bases are TGCGCCAGCAGCCAAGGGCCCGGAGACGGGGGAAACATTCAGTACTTC. This encodes CASSQGPGDGGNIQYF.